Reported below is one T cell receptor beta chain. This CDR3 comprises 16 residues. V lost 1 base, J lost 7 bases, and 16 bases lay in between. Germline CDR1 reads LGHDT; CDR2 reads YNNKEL (reference sequence). This sample was included in a study of CD8 T cells in Susac syndrome. TEMRA cells were enriched by FACS, and CD4+ and CD8+ T cells were negatively isolated. Reverse transcription of about 0.5 to 1 ug RNA used random hexamers. TCRdb redid the calling of the immunoSEQ multiplex PCR reads with MiXCR, one entry per CDR3 protein. In the table there are around 160,000 distinct CDR3 sequences, around 94% of which are singletons.

The origin of this receptor is a human donor in good health. Sequencing was carried out using CD4+ T cells from PBMCs. The rearrangement links TRBV3-1 to TRBJ2-2; tentative D call: TRBD1 (5 bases). DNA for the CDR3: TGTGCCAGCAGCCAAGCCTACAGGCAAGATGGCGGGGAGCTGTTTTTT. This gives the protein CASSQAYRQDGGELFF. Using reference TRBV3-1 and TRBJ2-2 for the parts outside the CDR3, the full variable domain is DTAVSQTPKYLVTQMGNDKSIKCEQNLGHDTMYWYKQDSKKFLKIMFSYNNKELIINETVPNRFSPKSPDKAHLNLHINSLELGDSAVYFCASSQAYRQDGGELFFGEGSRLTVL.